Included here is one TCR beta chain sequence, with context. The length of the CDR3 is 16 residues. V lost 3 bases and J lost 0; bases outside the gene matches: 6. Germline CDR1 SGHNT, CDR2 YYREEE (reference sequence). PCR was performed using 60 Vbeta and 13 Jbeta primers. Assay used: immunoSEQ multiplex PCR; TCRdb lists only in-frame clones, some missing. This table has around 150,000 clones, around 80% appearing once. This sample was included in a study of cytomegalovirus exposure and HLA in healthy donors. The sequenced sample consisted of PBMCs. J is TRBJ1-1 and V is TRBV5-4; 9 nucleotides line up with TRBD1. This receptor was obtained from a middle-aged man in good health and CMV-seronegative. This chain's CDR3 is CASSSLRDRVNTEAFF. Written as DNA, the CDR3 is TGTGCCAGCAGCTCCCTCCGGGACAGGGTGAACACTGAAGCTTTCTTT.